One sample yielded the 29 T cell receptor beta chains listed below, sequenced in a study of radiation and T cells in renal cell carcinoma (dated by TCRdb to the early 2020s). In the paper's terms, the time point label means: blood 4 weeks post-SBRT, at nephrectomy. The treatment or condition label here, explained by the study, means: 15 Gy SBRT to primary tumor, nephrectomy 4 weeks later. Libraries were made using the immunoSEQ multiplex PCR assay. The immuneACCESS repertoire file appears here via TCRdb, limited to in-frame rearrangements. These files lack a portion of the clones; in checked studies, under half of the deficit traces to unresolved V genes, and the cause of the others is not known. The sample records fewer than 80,000 clones, approximately 82% of which are singletons. Together, the top ten hold roughly 2.2% of the sample. Sample: blood, taken from a patient whose treatment included radiotherapy and nephrectomy. These receptors were taken from a woman in her sixties with renal cell carcinoma.

The V and J genes are TRBV5-6 and TRBJ1-4; D may be TRBD1 (5 bases). V was shortened by 4 bases and J by 7 bases, with 20 bases between the two germline ends. Germline values: CDR1 SGHDT, CDR2 YYEEEE. This CDR3 spans 16 amino acids. The DNA of the CDR3 is TGTGCCAGCAGCCTCAGTCCGGGACTCCCACCTGAAAAACTGTTTTTT. It encodes CASSLSPGLPPEKLFF. Full variable domain (missing parts from reference TRBV5-6 and TRBJ1-4): DAGVTQSPTHLIKTRGQQVTLRCSPKSGHDTVSWYQQALGQGPQFIFQYYEEEERQRGNFPDRFSGHQFPNYSSELNVNALLLGDSALYLCASSLSPGLPPEKLFFGSGTQLSVL.

V gene TRBV28 combines with J gene TRBJ2-7; no clear D. In germline, CDR1 is MDHEN, CDR2 SYDVKM. Trimming pared 3 bases from V and 2 bases from J, leaving 8 bases between. The CDR3 runs 13 residues. CDR3 loop: CASSFELPYEQYF. The CDR3 DNA is TGTGCCAGCAGTTTCGAACTCCCCTACGAGCAGTACTTC.

This clone was found once. V usage is TRBV7-8 and J usage is TRBJ2-7; TRBD2 agrees at 10 bases. The germline V gene has CDR1 SGHVS and CDR2 FQNEAQ. The CDR3 extends over 13 amino acids. Trimming took 2 bases from V and 5 from J; bases not matched to a gene: 0. CDR3 amino acids: CASSLLAGDEQYF. The DNA for the CDR3 is TGTGCCAGCAGCTTACTAGCGGGGGACGAGCAGTACTTC.

The CDR3 reads CASSPGTRISYEQYF. The CDR3 region has the DNA TGTGCCAGCAGCCCTGGGACACGTATATCCTACGAGCAGTACTTC. The V and J genes are TRBV6-6 and TRBJ2-7, with D possibly being TRBD1 (6 bases). The germline V and J ends were trimmed by 6 bases and 1 base, with 16 bases remaining between them. CDR1 MNHNY and CDR2 SVGAGI come from the germline V gene (reference sequence). The CDR3 totals 15 residues.

In its sample, this clone was seen once. V gene TRBV6-5 combines with J gene TRBJ1-1; TRBD1 might be the D (5 bases). V was shortened by 6 bases and J by 0 bases, with 11 bases between the two germline ends. The CDR3 contains 14 residues. The germline V gene encodes CDR1 MNHEY and CDR2 SVGAGI. The CDR3 sequence: CASSYGGLNTEAFF. As DNA, the CDR3 is TGTGCCAGCAGCTACGGGGGATTGAACACTGAAGCTTTCTTT.

V and J are TRBV4-2 and TRBJ2-1, with 10 positions matching TRBD2. The V segment lost 1 base and the J segment 4 bases; nucleotides outside the gene matches: 13. The CDR3 runs 19 residues. The germline gives CDR1 LGHNA, CDR2 YNFKEQ. The CDR3 here is CASSQGTSGTQVIYNEQFF. The CDR3 DNA follows: TGTGCCAGCAGCCAAGGGACTAGCGGTACCCAGGTTATTTACAATGAGCAGTTCTTC.

The chain carries TRBV6-5 and TRBJ1-1, with TRBD1 matching 8 bases. The CDR3 consists of 14 residues. CDR1 and CDR2 (germline): MNHEY, SVGAGI. The V gene end was trimmed by 4 bases and the J gene end by 0 bases; junction bases not matched to a gene: 1. CDR3 residues: CASSLDRVNTEAFF. CDR3 in DNA: TGTGCCAGCAGTTTGGACAGGGTGAACACTGAAGCTTTCTTT.

The genes are TRBV5-1 and TRBJ2-5; a possible D gene is TRBD2 (5 bases). Between the trimmed V and J ends, which lost 4 bases and 4 bases, there was a span of 14 bases. Germline V CDR1 and CDR2: SGHRS, YFSETQ. The CDR3 is 14 residues long. The CDR3 DNA reads TGCGCCAGCAGCACCGAGAGGAGCGGAGAGACCCAGTACTTC. Protein: CASSTERSGETQYF.

The rearrangement uses TRBV7-9 and TRBJ2-3; 7 bases agree with TRBD2. V was pared by 5 bases and J by 2 bases, with 7 bases of the junction left unmatched. CDR1 is SEHNR, CDR2 FQNEAQ, per germline (reference sequence). There are 15 residues in the CDR3. CDR3 DNA sequence: TGTGCCAGCAGCGAGCGGGACCCCTACACAGATACGCAGTATTTT. The encoded protein is CASSERDPYTDTQYF. Full variable domain (missing parts from reference TRBV7-9 and TRBJ2-3): DTGVSQNPRHKITKRGQNVTFRCDPISEHNRLYWYRQTLGQGPEFLTYFQNEAQLEKSRLLSDRFSAERPKGSFSTLEIQRTEQGDSAMYLCASSERDPYTDTQYFGPGTRLTVL.

V and J are TRBV2 and TRBJ1-4, with TRBD1 as a possible D gene (6 bases). Germline loops: CDR1 SNHLY, CDR2 FYNNEI. This CDR3 has 15 residues. V dropped 5 bases and J dropped 3 bases, with 13 bases sitting between them. The CDR3 nucleotides are TGTGCCAGCAGTACCCAGGGGATGGCTAATGAAAAACTGTTTTTT. This encodes CASSTQGMANEKLFF. Variable domain in full (rest from reference TRBV2 and TRBJ1-4): EPEVTQTPSHQVTQMGQEVILRCVPISNHLYFYWYRQILGQKVEFLVSFYNNEISEKSEIFDDQFSVERPDGSNFTLKIRSTKLEDSAMYFCASSTQGMANEKLFFGSGTQLSVL.

This chain joins TRBV18 and TRBJ2-1; 10 bases agree with TRBD1. Per germline, CDR1 KGHSH and CDR2 LQKENI. The V segment lost 5 bases and the J segment 6 bases; nucleotides outside the gene matches: 7. CDR3 length equals 15 residues. CDR3 sequence (DNA): TGTGCCAGCTCATCCATCCGGGACAGGGGCAATGAGCAGTTCTTC. Its translation: CASSSIRDRGNEQFF. The variable domain in full, with the rest retrieved from reference TRBV18 and TRBJ2-1, is NAGVMQNPRHLVRRRGQEARLRCSPMKGHSHVYWYRQLPEEGLKFMVYLQKENIIDESGMPKERFSAEFPKEGPSILRIQQVVRGDSAAYFCASSSIRDRGNEQFFGPGTRLTVL.

The chain couples TRBV18 to TRBJ2-7; D might be TRBD1 (6 bases). The CDR3 has 16 residues. Germline CDR1 is KGHSH and CDR2 is LQKENI. V lost 2 bases, J lost 2 bases, and 16 bases lay in between. The CDR3 is CASSPGNRVLAYEQYF. Written as DNA, the CDR3 is TGTGCCAGCTCACCAGGGAACAGGGTGTTAGCCTACGAGCAGTACTTC.

This chain connects TRBV27 to TRBJ1-5; no clear D. The CDR3 is 15 residues long. Germline CDR1 reads MNHEY; CDR2 reads SMNVEV (reference sequence). Trimming pared 2 bases from V and 0 bases from J, leaving 8 bases between. In nucleotides, the CDR3 is TGTGCCAGCAGTTTAAACAATGATAGCAATCAGCCCCAGCATTTT. It encodes CASSLNNDSNQPQHF.

The CDR3 region is CASGGGRTFTDTQYF. The CDR3 DNA follows: TGTGCCAGCGGAGGGGGACGTACATTCACAGATACGCAGTATTTT. This rearrangement joins TRBV2 to TRBJ2-3, with D possibly being TRBD1 or TRBD2 (6 bases each). The germline CDR1 and CDR2 sequences are SNHLY and FYNNEI. The CDR3 is 15 amino acids. Trimming took off 8 bases at V and 2 bases at J, with 17 bases between the two ends.

V gene TRBV19 combines with J gene TRBJ1-6; D gene ambiguous. V was trimmed by 4 bases and J by 7 bases, leaving 8 bases between them. The germline V gene encodes CDR1 LNHDA and CDR2 SQIVND (reference sequence). The CDR3 length is 13 residues. CDR3 amino acids: CASSKRANSPLHF. CDR3 nucleotide sequence: TGTGCCAGTAGTAAACGGGCGAATTCACCCCTCCACTTT. Together with reference TRBV19 and TRBJ1-6, the CDR3 gives the full variable domain: DGGITQSPKYLFRKEGQNVTLSCEQNLNHDAMYWYRQDPGQGLRLIYYSQIVNDFQKGDIAEGYSVSREKKESFPLTVTSAQKNPTAFYLCASSKRANSPLHFGNGTRLTVT.

The chain is built from TRBV6-1 and TRBJ1-5; no clear D gene. CDR1 and CDR2 from the germline V gene are MNHNS and SASEGT. V lost 2 bases, J lost 5 bases, and 4 bases lay in between. CDR3 size: 12 residues. CDR3 coding DNA: TGTGCCAGCAGTGAAAGGTATCAGCCCCAGCATTTT. This sequence encodes CASSERYQPQHF.

This clone was seen just once. The chain has TRBV5-1 and TRBJ2-1; D is ambiguous. Deletions cut 0 bases from V and 0 bases from J, with 16 bases between. Germline V gene data show CDR1 as SGHRS and CDR2 as YFSETQ. CDR3 length: 18 residues. CDR3 protein: CASSLALAGRTSYNEQFF. The DNA of the CDR3 is TGCGCCAGCAGCTTGGCATTAGCAGGACGGACCTCCTACAATGAGCAGTTCTTC.

The chain employs TRBV25-1 and TRBJ2-7, with D perhaps matching TRBD1 (6 bases). The CDR3 runs 14 residues. The V gene lost 3 bases and the J gene lost 4 bases, with 13 bases spanning the gap. Germline V gene lookup returns CDR1 MGHDK and CDR2 SYGVNS. The CDR3 region is CASSEAGAEYEQYF. The CDR3 DNA is TGTGCCAGCAGTGAGGCAGGGGCTGAATACGAGCAGTACTTC.

V is TRBV7-9 and J is TRBJ1-2; 7 positions match TRBD1. Germline V gene sequence: CDR1 SEHNR, CDR2 FQNEAQ (reference sequence). V dropped 6 bases and J dropped 4; count of bases not matched to a gene: 8. The CDR3 has 14 amino acids. The CDR3 is CASSGTGVGYGYTF. Here the CDR3 DNA reads TGTGCCAGCAGTGGAACAGGGGTGGGCTATGGCTACACCTTC.

The chain joins TRBV28 to TRBJ2-3; 9 bases align to TRBD1. The junction had 4 bases not matched to a gene; V was cut back by 8 bases and J by 4 bases. Germline lookup yields CDR1 MDHEN and CDR2 SYDVKM. The CDR3 runs to 13 residues. The CDR3 loop reads CASRGQGADTQYF. Written as DNA, the CDR3 is TGTGCCAGCCGGGGACAGGGAGCAGATACGCAGTATTTT.

The chain is built from TRBV2 and TRBJ2-5; maybe TRBD2 (6 bases). The V gene's germline CDR1 is SNHLY and CDR2 FYNNEI. Trimming removed 3 bases at V and 5 bases at J, with 16 bases between. The CDR3 has 15 residues. The CDR3 nucleotides are TGTGCCAGCAGTGACCTCCGCGGGGTGGGTGAGACCCAGTACTTC. Translating it yields CASSDLRGVGETQYF.

V is TRBV5-6 and J is TRBJ1-1; no clear D. The CDR3 contains 15 residues. V was clipped by 2 bases and J by 2 bases, with 13 bases between them. The V gene's germline CDR1 is SGHDT and CDR2 YYEEEE. In DNA form, the CDR3 reads TGTGCCAGCAGCTTTTCTCTTGAGCTAAACACTGAAGCTTTCTTT. It specifies CASSFSLELNTEAFF.

CDR3 region: CASSWRGVTPQEQFF. CDR3 bases: TGTGCCAGCAGCTGGAGGGGGGTCACCCCCCAGGAGCAGTTCTTC. The chain employs TRBV5-8 and TRBJ2-1; either TRBD1 or TRBD2 may fit D (6 bases each). Germline CDR1 reads SGHTS; CDR2 reads YDEGEE. V lost 3 bases and J 10 bases, leaving 20 bases between the germline ends. This CDR3 has 15 amino acids. Drawing the rest from reference TRBV5-8 and TRBJ2-1, the complete variable domain is EAGVTQSPTHLIKTRGQQATLRCSPISGHTSVYWYQQALGLGLQFLLWYDEGEERNRGNFPPRFSGRQFPNYSSELNVNALELEDSALYLCASSWRGVTPQEQFFGPGTRLTVL.

The chain is built from TRBV9 and TRBJ2-1; possible D gene TRBD2, 6 bases. From germline, CDR1 is SGDLS and CDR2 YYNGEE. V dropped 0 bases and J dropped 3 bases, with 10 bases sitting between them. The CDR3 runs to 15 residues. The CDR3 nucleotides are TGTGCCAGCAGCGTAGAAGGGGAGGACTACAATGAGCAGTTCTTC. It translates to CASSVEGEDYNEQFF. Combining the CDR3 with reference TRBV9 and TRBJ2-1 gives the whole variable domain DSGVTQTPKHLITATGQRVTLRCSPRSGDLSVYWYQQSLDQGLQFLIQYYNGEERAKGNILERFSAQQFPDLHSELNLSSLELGDSALYFCASSVEGEDYNEQFFGPGTRLTVL.

The V gene is TRBV27, the J gene TRBJ1-3; possibly TRBD1 for D (5 bases). V gave up 6 bases and J gave up 0 bases, with 12 bases separating them. This CDR3 comprises 15 residues. From germline, CDR1 is MNHEY and CDR2 SMNVEV (reference sequence). The CDR3 region is CASRPTGLSGNTIYF. The CDR3 nucleotides are TGTGCCAGCAGACCTACAGGACTCTCTGGAAACACCATATATTTT.

This chain links TRBV6-6 with TRBJ2-1; 8 nucleotides align to TRBD2. In germline, CDR1 is MNHNY, CDR2 SVGAGI (reference sequence). This CDR3 contains 16 residues. The trim removed 5 bases at V and 9 bases at J, leaving 15 bases unmatched. The CDR3 protein is CASSPYIAGINLEQFF. Here the CDR3 DNA reads TGTGCCAGCAGTCCCTATATAGCGGGAATCAACCTTGAGCAGTTCTTC.

The genes are TRBV7-2 and TRBJ2-7; D might be TRBD1 or TRBD2, each matching 5 bases. Trimming left V 5 bases short and J 4 bases short, with 12 bases between. This CDR3 contains 13 residues. Germline V gene lookup returns CDR1 SGHTA and CDR2 FQGNSA. CDR3 amino acids: CASSPGPIYEQYF. DNA of the CDR3: TGTGCCAGCAGCCCGGGGCCGATATACGAGCAGTACTTC. The full variable domain, rest sourced from reference TRBV7-2 and TRBJ2-7, is GAGVSQSPSNKVTEKGKDVELRCDPISGHTALYWYRQSLGQGLEFLIYFQGNSAPDKSGLPSDRFSAERTGGSVSTLTIQRTQQEDSAVYLCASSPGPIYEQYFGPGTRLTVT.

The CDR3 DNA reads TGTGCCAGCAGTCCCAACACCATATATTTT. Residues: CASSPNTIYF. The chain employs TRBV2 and TRBJ1-3; D is unclear. The CDR3 covers 10 residues. Germline V gives CDR1 SNHLY, CDR2 FYNNEI. V gave up 5 bases and J gave up 7 bases, with 3 bases separating them.

The gene calls are TRBV7-2 and TRBJ2-7; TRBD2 matches at 7 bases. The CDR3 is 18 residues long. Germline V CDR1 and CDR2: SGHTA, FQGNSA. Unmatched junction bases numbered 12, after V lost 1 base and J lost 0 bases. CDR3 in amino acids: CASSLEGSRGTNSYEQYF. Here the CDR3 DNA reads TGTGCCAGCAGCTTAGAAGGTTCCCGCGGGACTAACTCCTACGAGCAGTACTTC.